These 4 T cell receptor beta chains came from one sample sequenced in a study of blood T cells in healthy people across ages. A second roughly 6 to 11 cycle PCR used barcoded and J-beta primers. TCRdb called the 5' RACE reads again in MiXCR, with one record for every CDR3 protein. The sample records fewer than 1,000,000 distinct CDR3 sequences, 46% being singletons. The source material was blood. The source is an elderly man in good health.

About this clonotype: The junction does not match germline at one end; this may be a read error. J is TRBJ1-1 and V is TRBV29-1, with TRBD1 as a possible D gene (6 bases). In germline, CDR1 is SQVTM, CDR2 ANQGSEA. The CDR3 extends over 13 amino acids. This chain's CDR3 is CSIEGGFGTEAFF. CDR3 nucleotide sequence: TGCAGCATTGAAGGGGGATTTGGAACTGAAGCTTTCTTT.

This clonotype was seen just once. V is TRBV20-1 and J is TRBJ2-5, with D uncertain. This CDR3 has 8 residues. Germline lookup yields CDR1 DFQATT and CDR2 SNEGSKA (reference sequence). This chain's CDR3 is CTPHEQYF. CDR3 bases: TGCACGCCCCATGAGCAGTACTTC.

This clonotype was seen only a few times. The CDR3 is CASGAVGNSPLHF. For the CDR3, the DNA is TGTGCCAGCGGCGCGGTAGGGAATTCACCCCTCCACTTT. The rearrangement links TRBV25-1 to TRBJ1-6, with D hard to call. The CDR3 spans 13 residues. Between the trimmed V and J ends, which lost 8 bases and 7 bases, there was a span of 12 bases. Germline loops: CDR1 MGHDK, CDR2 SYGVNS.

This clonotype was recorded many times. The CDR3 is CASSSGPGLADYEQYF. The CDR3 region has the DNA TGCGCCAGCAGCTCGGGACCGGGACTAGCGGATTACGAGCAGTACTTC. The chain links TRBV5-1 to TRBJ2-7; 11 bases match TRBD2. The germline V gene encodes CDR1 SGHRS and CDR2 YFSETQ. J lost 4 bases, V lost 3 bases, and 9 bases had no gene match. This CDR3 comprises 16 residues.